One and the same sample provided the 13 T cell receptor beta chains below, sequenced in a study of blood T cell repertoires in COVID-19. Sequencing used immunoSEQ multiplex PCR; TCRdb keeps in-frame clones, though not all of them. The data show more than 150,000 clones, about 90% seen once. The source material was peripheral blood. These receptors all stem from a man in his 60s with acute or convalescent COVID-19.

The chain uses TRBV2 and TRBJ2-2; no clear D gene. Germline lookup yields CDR1 SNHLY and CDR2 FYNNEI. V was pared by 4 bases and J by 2 bases, with 11 bases between. There are 15 residues in the CDR3. The CDR3 is CASSVPGFNTGELFF. CDR3 DNA sequence: TGTGCCAGCAGTGTCCCCGGGTTCAACACCGGGGAGCTGTTTTTT. The full variable domain, in which reference TRBV2 and TRBJ2-2 provide the parts outside the CDR3, is EPEVTQTPSHQVTQMGQEVILRCVPISNHLYFYWYRQILGQKVEFLVSFYNNEISEKSEIFDDQFSVERPDGSNFTLKIRSTKLEDSAMYFCASSVPGFNTGELFFGEGSRLTVL.

The rearrangement joins TRBV11-2 to TRBJ2-4; D is ambiguous. Deletions cut 5 bases from V and 2 bases from J, with 13 bases between. CDR3 length equals 15 residues. The germline gives CDR1 SGHAT, CDR2 FQNNGV. The CDR3 DNA follows: TGTGCCAGCAGCCCTCATGGTGGGCCCAAAAACATTCAGTACTTC. It is translated as CASSPHGGPKNIQYF.

The J gene is TRBJ1-6, the V gene TRBV6-5; the match to TRBD1 covers 9 bases. Germline-derived CDR1 and CDR2 are MNHEY and SVGAGI. The length of the CDR3 is 15 residues. The V segment lost 6 bases and the J segment 9 bases; nucleotides outside the gene matches: 9. For the CDR3, the DNA is TGTGCCAGCAGCCCATCGGGACAGGGCAGTTCACCCCTCCACTTT. This sequence encodes CASSPSGQGSSPLHF.

The chain links TRBV4-3 to TRBJ1-2; D is unresolved. CDR1 and CDR2 (germline): LGHNA, YSLEER. With 1 base removed from V and 0 bases from J, the gap between germline ends came to 12 bases. This CDR3 contains 16 residues. The CDR3 DNA sequence: TGCGCCAGCAGCCAAGCGGGTCGGCGACCTAACTATGGCTACACCTTC. Amino acids: CASSQAGRRPNYGYTF.

The chain recombines TRBV11-2 with TRBJ1-1; TRBD1 might be the D (5 bases). Trimming removed 5 bases from V and 4 bases from J, with 17 bases in between. CDR1 is SGHAT, CDR2 FQNNGV, per germline. The length of the CDR3 is 15 residues. CDR3 sequence reads: CASSEGLTLSTEAFF. CDR3 sequence (DNA): TGTGCCAGCAGCGAGGGACTGACACTTTCCACTGAAGCTTTCTTT.

This chain uses TRBV2 with TRBJ2-3; TRBD2 is a possible D gene (5 bases). The CDR3 runs 13 residues. V was shortened by 6 bases and J by 2 bases, with 9 bases between the two germline ends. The germline CDR1 and CDR2 sequences are SNHLY and FYNNEI. The CDR3 bases are TGTGCCAGCAGGGAGCGGTTCACAGATACGCAGTATTTT. This sequence encodes CASRERFTDTQYF.

The chain has TRBV19 and TRBJ2-7; TRBD1 aligns across 9 bases. This CDR3 spans 17 amino acids. From germline, CDR1 is LNHDA and CDR2 SQIVND (reference sequence). V lost 4 bases to trimming and J lost 2 bases; unmatched junction nucleotides: 12. The CDR3 sequence is CASSKDGGGTGTYEQYF. CDR3 DNA: TGTGCCAGTAGTAAGGACGGGGGCGGGACAGGGACCTACGAGCAGTACTTC. The variable domain in full, completed from reference TRBV19 and TRBJ2-7, reads DGGITQSPKYLFRKEGQNVTLSCEQNLNHDAMYWYRQDPGQGLRLIYYSQIVNDFQKGDIAEGYSVSREKKESFPLTVTSAQKNPTAFYLCASSKDGGGTGTYEQYFGPGTRLTVT.

This clone was detected a few times. The V and J genes are TRBV5-1 and TRBJ2-5, with 8 bases that match TRBD2. Germline loops: CDR1 SGHRS, CDR2 YFSETQ. The CDR3 covers 15 residues. V lost 4 bases, J lost 9 bases, and 14 bases stayed unmatched. CDR3: CASSGTSGGVSSQYF. The CDR3 bases are TGCGCCAGCAGCGGGACTAGTGGGGGGGTCTCTTCCCAGTACTTC.

This clone was seen once. The V and J genes are TRBV2 and TRBJ1-2; the D is unclear. Trimming left V 3 bases short and J 2 bases short, with 10 bases between. The germline V gene encodes CDR1 SNHLY and CDR2 FYNNEI. The CDR3 is made up of 14 amino acids. CDR3 nucleotide sequence: TGTGCCAGCAGTGAGGAGAGCGCGAACTATGGCTACACCTTC. This codes for CASSEESANYGYTF.

V is TRBV5-4 and J is TRBJ2-5; 8 positions match TRBD1. This CDR3 region has 14 residues. From germline, CDR1 is SGHNT and CDR2 YYREEE (reference sequence). J lost 5 bases, V lost 4 bases, and 7 bases had no gene match. CDR3 region: CASSPGRGPETQYF. CDR3 DNA sequence: TGTGCCAGCAGCCCCGGCAGGGGGCCTGAGACCCAGTACTTC.

With regard to this clone: The sample carries other DNA sequences with the same CDR3. V gene TRBV5-1 combines with J gene TRBJ2-1; 8 nucleotides agree with TRBD1. The CDR3 is 15 amino acids. The V gene end was trimmed by 0 bases and the J gene end by 4 bases; junction bases not matched to a gene: 3. Germline V gene sequence: CDR1 SGHRS, CDR2 YFSETQ. The chain's CDR3 is CASSLGTGNYNEQFF. The CDR3 region has the DNA TGCGCCAGCAGCTTGGGGACAGGGAATTACAATGAGCAGTTCTTC.

The V gene is TRBV29-1, the J gene TRBJ1-4; 8 bases agree with TRBD1. From germline, CDR1 is SQVTM and CDR2 ANQGSEA. Losses at the gene ends were 1 base for V and 6 bases for J; bases not matched to a gene: 4. The CDR3 contains 14 residues. In DNA form, the CDR3 reads TGCAGCGTTGAAGCCAGGGGGCGCGATGAAAAACTGTTTTTT. This encodes CSVEARGRDEKLFF.

The chain joins TRBV5-8 to TRBJ1-4, with TRBD1 as a possible D gene (6 bases). The CDR3 loop spans 17 amino acids. V lost 1 base and J lost 8, with 21 bases in between. Germline V CDR1 and CDR2: SGHTS, YDEGEE. The chain's CDR3 is CASSLSLLGRGAEKLFF. Here the CDR3 DNA reads TGTGCCAGCAGCTTGTCGTTGTTAGGCAGGGGTGCCGAAAAACTGTTTTTT.